This entry lists 8 T cell receptor beta chains sequenced from one sample in a study of T cells in women clearing cervical HPV infection. Method: immunoSEQ multiplex PCR; TCRdb's copy keeps in-frame clones and lacks some. The sample holds 25,000 or so clones. Sequenced sample: blood buffy coat. Receptors were obtained from a woman between 18 and 70 years old with a cervical HPV16 infection that either progressed to CIN3+ or cleared (not recorded which).

The sequenced part of the CDR3 DNA is TGTGCCAGCAGCTCCTGGACTAGCGGAGAGACC. Residues: CASSSWTSGET. The whole CDR3 sequence reads CASSSWTSGETQYF. The rearrangement uses TRBV7-2 and TRBJ2-5, with 10 positions matching TRBD2. The CDR3 end is not reached by the read, which stops 3 residues before it; the germline J gene fills it in. Looked up from germline, CDR1 is SGHTA and CDR2 is FQGNSA. The CDR3 is made up of 14 amino acids. Trimming removed 4 bases from V and 4 bases from J; junction bases left unmatched: 3.

CDR3 sequence: CASSLGLRLETQYF. The covered CDR3 bases are TGTGCCAGCAGCTTAGGGTTGAGGTTAGAGACC. The chain employs TRBV7-2 and TRBJ2-5; D is unclear. With the read ending 3 residues before the CDR3 end, the germline J gene is used to fill in that end. The CDR3 runs 14 residues. V gave up 1 base and J gave up 4 bases, with 10 bases separating them. The germline V gene has CDR1 SGHTA and CDR2 FQGNSA.

Remarks on this clone: The read ends 3 residues before the CDR3 terminus; that terminus is restored from the germline J gene. V gene TRBV30 combines with J gene TRBJ1-2, with D uncertain. The CDR3 contains 11 residues. The germline CDR1 and CDR2 sequences are GTSNPN and SVGIG (reference sequence). The part of the CDR3 DNA that was read is TGTGCCTGGAGGCGGTTGCGGGGC. This gives the protein CAWRRLRG. The full-length CDR3 reads as CAWRRLRGYTF.

On this clone itself: The read ends 3 residues early relative to the CDR3; the germline J gene fills the gap. The chain is built from TRBV7-2 and TRBJ2-3, with TRBD2 matching over 7 bases. In germline, CDR1 is SGHTA, CDR2 FQGNSA. The length of the CDR3 is 14 residues. CDR3 sequence reads: CASSGYGLVETQYF. CDR3 bases read: TGTGCCAGCAGCGGATACGGACTAGTCGAGACG.

As to this clone: The sequence runs out 3 residues before the end of the CDR3; the remainder is reconstructed from the germline J gene. This chain links TRBV6-2 or TRBV6-3 with TRBJ2-4, with unresolved D. Looked up from germline, CDR1 is MNHEY and CDR2 is SVGEGT. CDR3 length: 14 amino acids. The CDR3 protein is CASSYSTRSYGQYF. The CDR3 bases that were read are TGTGCCAGCAGTTACTCGACCAGGAGCTATGGT.

In regard to this clone: The read terminates 3 residues before the CDR3 end, so the remaining end is supplied by the germline J gene. The chain joins TRBV20-1 to TRBJ2-5; perhaps TRBD1 as D (6 bases). The CDR3 is 14 residues long. Germline V lookup: CDR1 DFQATT, CDR2 SNEGSKA (reference sequence). V lost 7 bases to trimming and J lost 7 bases, with 22 bases between them. The CDR3 DNA, read in part, is TGCAGTGTCCGACAGGATCCCTCTAGTAGGACC. It translates to CSVRQDPSSRT. The whole CDR3 protein reads CSVRQDPSSRTQYF.

The CDR3 bases that were read are TGTGCCAGCTCACCCCAGACAGGGGCCTACGAG. Its translation is CASSPQTGAYE. The CDR3 reads in full as CASSPQTGAYEQYF. The chain employs TRBV18 and TRBJ2-7; 8 positions match TRBD1. The read comes to an end 3 residues before the CDR3 does, leaving the germline J gene to fill in the end. There are 14 residues in the CDR3. The J segment lost 2 bases and the V segment lost 3 bases, leaving 3 bases of the junction unmatched. Germline V gene data show CDR1 as KGHSH and CDR2 as LQKENI.

As for this clone: The read ends 3 residues early relative to the CDR3; the germline J gene fills the gap. The gene calls are TRBV20-1 and TRBJ2-3; D might be TRBD2 (6 bases). Germline lookup yields CDR1 DFQATT and CDR2 SNEGSKA (reference sequence). The CDR3 is made up of 14 amino acids. Deletions cut 3 bases from V and 0 bases from J, with 10 bases between. The part of the CDR3 DNA that was read is TGCAGTGCTAGCCGACGGGGGAGCACAGATACG. Translation gives CSASRRGSTDT. The full CDR3 protein is CSASRRGSTDTQYF.